These 19 T cell receptor beta chains came from one sample sequenced in a study of CD8+ T cells in alopecia areata. The treatment is: oral pan-JAK inhibitor, 5-10 mg twice daily. Sequencing templates came from extracted RNA that was reverse transcribed into cDNA. Assay used: immunoSEQ multiplex PCR; TCRdb lists only in-frame clones, some missing. The profile shows roughly 99,000 clones, roughly 84% of them singletons. This specimen was CD8+ T cells sorted from blood, taken at week 24, from a patient treated with tofacitinib. Receptors were obtained from a human donor with alopecia areata.

The V and J genes are TRBV7-8 and TRBJ1-5, with TRBD1 matching over 7 bases. V was pared by 4 bases and J by 4 bases, with 13 bases of the junction left unmatched. This CDR3 region has 17 residues. CDR1 SGHVS and CDR2 FQNEAQ come from the germline V gene. CDR3 in DNA: TGTGCCAGCAGCTCAGAGGGCGGGACAGCTTTAAATCAGCCCCAGCATTTT. Translated, it gives CASSSEGGTALNQPQHF.

The chain links TRBV7-9 to TRBJ1-1; tentatively, D is TRBD1 (5 bases). CDR3 length equals 14 residues. Between the trimmed V and J ends, which lost 5 bases and 1 base, there was a span of 11 bases. Germline CDR1 SEHNR, CDR2 FQNEAQ (reference sequence). CDR3 loop: CASSVQVGNTEAFF. The CDR3 DNA sequence: TGTGCCAGCAGCGTACAGGTCGGGAACACTGAAGCTTTCTTT.

This clone has just a few counts. Within the sample, other DNA sequences also encode this same CDR3. The chain carries TRBV4-2 and TRBJ2-7, with 12 bases that match TRBD1. The V gene's germline CDR1 is LGHNA and CDR2 YNFKEQ. The J segment lost 4 bases and the V segment lost 3 bases, leaving 7 bases of the junction unmatched. The CDR3 totals 16 residues. The CDR3 DNA sequence: TGTGCCAGCAGCCAGGAGGGACAGGGGGCTTCGTACGAGCAGTACTTC. Translation gives CASSQEGQGASYEQYF.

Comment on this clone: This sample includes further DNA sequences coding for the same CDR3. This chain links TRBV7-9 with TRBJ2-3; no reliable D call. The V gene lost 5 bases and the J gene lost 0 bases, with 3 bases spanning the gap. This CDR3 contains 12 residues. Germline lookup yields CDR1 SEHNR and CDR2 FQNEAQ (reference sequence). The CDR3 is CASSLSTDTQYF. For the CDR3, the DNA is TGTGCCAGCAGCCTTAGCACAGATACGCAGTATTTT.

This chain connects TRBV4-2 to TRBJ2-3; TRBD2 matches at 9 bases. The CDR3 is 17 residues long. Per germline, CDR1 LGHNA and CDR2 YNFKEQ. Trimming cost V 0 bases and J 1 base; bases outside gene matches: 5. Here the CDR3 DNA reads TGTGCCAGCAGCCAAGAAAATTTAGCGGGGGGCACAGATACGCAGTATTTT. This codes for CASSQENLAGGTDTQYF.

V is TRBV7-9 and J is TRBJ2-5; D perhaps matches TRBD1 (6 bases). The germline CDR1 and CDR2 sequences are SEHNR and FQNEAQ (reference sequence). Trimming took off 1 base at V and 5 bases at J, with 14 bases between the two ends. This CDR3 contains 15 residues. The CDR3 region is CASSLGTAAGETQYF. CDR3 coding DNA: TGTGCCAGCAGCTTAGGGACAGCCGCTGGGGAGACCCAGTACTTC.

The chain employs TRBV4-1 and TRBJ1-5; TRBD1 aligns across 7 bases. This CDR3 spans 16 amino acids. Germline assignment: CDR1 MGHRA and CDR2 YSYEKL. With V trimmed by 3 bases and J by 2 bases, 7 bases remained unmatched. The CDR3 loop is CASSQDRGQGNQPQHF. CDR3 DNA sequence: TGCGCCAGCAGCCAGGATAGGGGGCAGGGCAATCAGCCCCAGCATTTT.

This clone occurred once. This rearrangement joins TRBV7-2 to TRBJ1-1; D remains ambiguous. The germline V gene has CDR1 SGHTA and CDR2 FQGNSA. CDR3 length equals 14 residues. The ends were cut back, 3 bases at V and 0 bases at J, with 8 bases in the middle. The CDR3 protein is CASSFGVMNTEAFF. The DNA for the CDR3 is TGTGCCAGCAGCTTTGGGGTGATGAACACTGAAGCTTTCTTT.

This chain links TRBV7-9 with TRBJ1-4; D not certain. In germline, CDR1 is SEHNR, CDR2 FQNEAQ (reference sequence). V lost 5 bases and J lost 8, with 21 bases in between. This CDR3 contains 16 residues. The CDR3 here is CASSPPGPRMGEKLFF. CDR3 sequence (DNA): TGTGCCAGCAGCCCCCCCGGGCCCCGGATGGGGGAAAAACTGTTTTTT.

The V call is TRBV4-2, the J call TRBJ1-2; 9 bases agree with TRBD1. Germline assignment: CDR1 LGHNA and CDR2 YNFKEQ. CDR3 length equals 15 residues. Trimming cost V 3 bases and J 8 bases; bases outside gene matches: 10. CDR3 residues: CASSQERQGVGGYTF. The CDR3 region has the DNA TGTGCCAGCAGCCAGGAGCGACAGGGGGTCGGAGGCTACACCTTC.

The rearrangement links TRBV5-4 to TRBJ2-3; D is uncertain. Trimming took off 0 bases at V and 5 bases at J, with 4 bases between the two ends. Per germline, CDR1 SGHNT and CDR2 YYREEE (reference sequence). CDR3 length: 12 residues. The CDR3 nucleotides are TGTGCCAGCAGCTTGGGGGGAGATACGCAGTATTTT. This codes for CASSLGGDTQYF.

The V gene is TRBV27, the J gene TRBJ2-7; no firm D call. V was pared by 4 bases and J by 1 base, with 8 bases between. CDR3 length equals 13 residues. Germline V gene data show CDR1 as MNHEY and CDR2 as SMNVEV (reference sequence). CDR3 protein: CASSWTPSYEQYF. The CDR3 DNA reads as TGTGCCAGCAGTTGGACGCCTTCCTACGAGCAGTACTTC.

The chain recombines TRBV7-9 with TRBJ2-5, with 10 bases matching TRBD1. The CDR3 runs to 14 residues. The trim removed 3 bases at V and 4 bases at J, leaving 2 bases unmatched. The germline V gene encodes CDR1 SEHNR and CDR2 FQNEAQ (reference sequence). CDR3 amino acids: CASSLDRGSETQYF. CDR3 sequence (DNA): TGTGCCAGCAGCTTGGACAGGGGGTCAGAGACCCAGTACTTC. Looking up the rest from reference TRBV7-9 and TRBJ2-5 gives the full variable domain: DTGVSQNPRHKITKRGQNVTFRCDPISEHNRLYWYRQTLGQGPEFLTYFQNEAQLEKSRLLSDRFSAERPKGSFSTLEIQRTEQGDSAMYLCASSLDRGSETQYFGPGTRLLVL.

The V gene is TRBV6-5, the J gene TRBJ1-1; D not resolved. Between the trimmed V and J ends, which lost 5 bases and 0 bases, there was a span of 7 bases. CDR3 size: 13 residues. In germline, CDR1 is MNHEY, CDR2 SVGAGI. CDR3 region: CASSLGLNTEAFF. In nucleotides, the CDR3 is TGTGCCAGCAGTCTCGGGCTGAACACTGAAGCTTTCTTT.

This chain joins TRBV4-1 and TRBJ1-2; no clear D. Germline V CDR1 and CDR2: MGHRA, YSYEKL. V was shortened by 0 bases and J by 7 bases, with 15 bases between the two germline ends. There are 15 residues in the CDR3. The CDR3, as DNA: TGCGCCAGCAGCCAAGAACGCCCATTAGCTGGTGGCTACACCTTC. The encoded protein is CASSQERPLAGGYTF.

The chain recombines TRBV4-3 with TRBJ1-1; 7 bases fit TRBD1. V was pared by 3 bases and J by 2 bases, with 3 bases of the junction left unmatched. The CDR3 has 14 residues. Germline CDR1 and CDR2: LGHNA and YSLEER. The DNA for the CDR3 is TGCGCCAGCAGCCAGGGGACAGCTAACACTGAAGCTTTCTTT. Encoded protein: CASSQGTANTEAFF.

The rearrangement links TRBV9 to TRBJ2-3, with TRBD2 as a possible D gene (6 bases). CDR1 and CDR2 from the germline V gene are SGDLS and YYNGEE. The CDR3 has 14 amino acids. V lost 5 bases to trimming and J lost 5 bases, with 15 bases between them. In DNA form, the CDR3 reads TGTGCCAGCAGTCCCGCGGGGCGCGGAGATACGCAGTATTTT. Amino acid sequence: CASSPAGRGDTQYF.

This rearrangement joins TRBV7-2 to TRBJ2-7; the D gene is possibly TRBD1 (6 bases). CDR3 length: 13 residues. Between the trimmed V and J ends, which lost 5 bases and 3 bases, there was a span of 11 bases. Germline V gene lookup returns CDR1 SGHTA and CDR2 FQGNSA. CDR3 sequence reads: CASSLGTFYEQYF. DNA of the CDR3: TGTGCCAGCAGCCTCGGGACATTCTACGAGCAGTACTTC. Based on the CDR3 plus reference TRBV7-2 and TRBJ2-7, the full variable domain is GAGVSQSPSNKVTEKGKDVELRCDPISGHTALYWYRQSLGQGLEFLIYFQGNSAPDKSGLPSDRFSAERTGGSVSTLTIQRTQQEDSAVYLCASSLGTFYEQYFGPGTRLTVT.

The genes are TRBV7-8 and TRBJ2-5; D is unresolved. This CDR3 spans 13 amino acids. The V end lost 8 bases, the J end lost 4 bases, and 14 bases lay between the germline ends. Germline values: CDR1 SGHVS, CDR2 FQNEAQ. The CDR3 nucleotides read TGTGCCAGCGCGCTTAGGGTGGGAGAGACCCAGTACTTC. It is translated as CASALRVGETQYF.